These 16 T cell receptor beta chains were sequenced from one sample in a study of T cell responses to AZD1222 COVID-19 vaccine. Measured with immunoSEQ multiplex PCR; TCRdb has only the in-frame clones, and not every one. The repertoire has roughly 160,000 clones, approximately 90% of them found once; the top ten carry 1.5% to 2%. Sequencing was performed on peripheral blood, taken on day 0 of AZD1222 vaccination. The origin of the receptors is an adult in good health.

The chain has TRBV9 and TRBJ1-4; D is possibly TRBD1 (6 bases). Per the germline V gene, CDR1 is SGDLS and CDR2 is YYNGEE. The CDR3 length is 14 residues. V lost 0 bases and J 6 bases, leaving 9 bases between the germline ends. CDR3 in DNA: TGTGCCAGCAGCGTAGAGGGGGTAGATGAAAAACTGTTTTTT. Its translation: CASSVEGVDEKLFF. Full variable domain (rest looked up from reference TRBV9 and TRBJ1-4): DSGVTQTPKHLITATGQRVTLRCSPRSGDLSVYWYQQSLDQGLQFLIQYYNGEERAKGNILERFSAQQFPDLHSELNLSSLELGDSALYFCASSVEGVDEKLFFGSGTQLSVL.

V is TRBV27 and J is TRBJ2-1; possibly TRBD1 for D (5 bases). V was cut by 2 bases and J by 4 bases, with 15 bases left in between. Per the germline V gene, CDR1 is MNHEY and CDR2 is SMNVEV (reference sequence). The CDR3 is made up of 16 amino acids. CDR3 protein: CASSLPGSLKYNEQFF. CDR3 sequence (DNA): TGTGCCAGCAGTTTACCAGGGTCCCTAAAGTACAATGAGCAGTTCTTC.

This chain joins TRBV28 and TRBJ2-7; no clear D. Germline-derived CDR1 and CDR2 are MDHEN and SYDVKM. Trimming stripped 7 bases from V and 2 bases from J, with 12 bases between. The CDR3 consists of 13 residues. The CDR3 protein is CASTMDRPYEQYF. The CDR3 region has the DNA TGTGCCAGCACCATGGACCGACCCTACGAGCAGTACTTC.

This clone came up once. The gene calls are TRBV5-6 and TRBJ2-7; TRBD2 is a possible D gene (6 bases). The CDR3 length is 14 residues. CDR1 and CDR2 (germline): SGHDT, YYEEEE. Trimming pared 1 base from V and 3 bases from J, leaving 11 bases between. CDR3 loop: CASSLPYGSYEQYF. For the CDR3, the DNA is TGTGCCAGCAGCTTGCCCTACGGGAGCTACGAGCAGTACTTC.

Here the CDR3 reads CASSQLGTGYEQYF. CDR3 sequence (DNA): TGTGCCAGCAGTCAGCTTGGAACGGGTTACGAGCAGTACTTC. The chain is built from TRBV6-5 and TRBJ2-7; D unclear. There are 14 residues in the CDR3. V was shortened by 5 bases and J by 4 bases, with 15 bases between the two germline ends. The germline V gene encodes CDR1 MNHEY and CDR2 SVGAGI.

As concerns this clone: This same CDR3 is encoded by further DNA sequences in the sample. The J gene is TRBJ1-2, the V gene TRBV7-2; possible D gene TRBD1, 5 bases. V lost 5 bases and J 4 bases, leaving 8 bases between the germline ends. CDR1 and CDR2 (germline): SGHTA, FQGNSA. There are 12 residues in the CDR3. The CDR3, as DNA: TGTGCCAGCAGCCTCGACAGCTATGGCTACACCTTC. Translated: CASSLDSYGYTF.

V is TRBV11-2 and J is TRBJ1-2, with 8 bases aligning to TRBD1. Per germline, CDR1 SGHAT and CDR2 FQNNGV. After removal of 1 base from V and 5 bases from J, the junction contained 9 bases not matched to a gene. The CDR3 runs to 16 residues. The CDR3 protein is CASSLVGGQGAYGYTF. The CDR3 coding sequence is TGTGCCAGCAGCTTAGTTGGGGGCCAGGGGGCATATGGCTACACCTTC.

The chain couples TRBV5-5 to TRBJ2-7; 10 bases are shared with TRBD1. The CDR3 runs to 15 residues. V gave up 3 bases and J gave up 4 bases; unmatched junction bases: 7. Germline V gives CDR1 SGHKS, CDR2 YYEKEE (reference sequence). CDR3 amino acids: CASSSNQGQGYEQYF. The CDR3 DNA reads as TGTGCCAGCAGCTCCAATCAGGGACAGGGGTACGAGCAGTACTTC. Variable domain in full (rest from reference TRBV5-5 and TRBJ2-7): DAGVTQSPTHLIKTRGQQVTLRCSPISGHKSVSWYQQVLGQGPQFIFQYYEKEERGRGNFPDRFSARQFPNYSSELNVNALLLGDSALYLCASSSNQGQGYEQYFGPGTRLTVT.

V and J are TRBV5-1 and TRBJ1-1, with 8 bases aligning to TRBD1. CDR1 SGHRS and CDR2 YFSETQ come from the germline V gene. The CDR3 extends over 13 amino acids. V shed 7 bases, J shed 5 bases, and the junction held 7 bases outside the gene matches. The chain's CDR3 is CASGSGGNTEAFF. CDR3 coding DNA: TGCGCCAGCGGATCAGGGGGCAATACTGAAGCTTTCTTT.

The chain joins TRBV6-1 to TRBJ2-1; 7 nucleotides line up with TRBD2. Losses at the gene ends were 1 base for V and 16 bases for J; bases not matched to a gene: 10. The CDR3 extends over 13 amino acids. Germline lookup yields CDR1 MNHNS and CDR2 SASEGT. CDR3 DNA sequence: TGTGCCAGCAGTGAAGGGGAGGGTATGACCGATTTCTTC. Translated, it gives CASSEGEGMTDFF.

The V and J genes are TRBV7-2 and TRBJ1-4; a weak D match, TRBD1 (5 bases). V was trimmed by 5 bases and J by 7 bases, leaving 20 bases between them. This CDR3 is built from 16 residues. Looked up from germline, CDR1 is SGHTA and CDR2 is FQGNSA. CDR3 nucleotide sequence: TGTGCCAGCAGCCGTCCAATCGGGTCTAGGGGTGAAAAACTGTTTTTT. It yields the protein CASSRPIGSRGEKLFF.

The V gene is TRBV6-1, the J gene TRBJ2-7; D ambiguous. In germline, CDR1 is MNHNS, CDR2 SASEGT. Trimming cost V 1 base and J 5 bases, with 6 bases left between them. This CDR3 is built from 12 residues. CDR3 sequence (DNA): TGTGCCAGCAGTGAAGTCGGAGACGAGCAGTACTTC. Translation gives CASSEVGDEQYF.

The rearrangement links TRBV19 to TRBJ1-2; D may be TRBD1 (5 bases). This CDR3 is built from 14 residues. CDR1 is LNHDA and CDR2 is SQIVND in the germline V gene (reference sequence). The V gene lost 4 bases and the J gene lost 4 bases, with 13 bases spanning the gap. The CDR3 loop is CASSTGTQTYGYTF. The DNA for the CDR3 is TGTGCCAGTAGTACCGGGACCCAGACCTATGGCTACACCTTC.

This sequence joins TRBV28 and TRBJ1-1; 7 bases are shared with TRBD1. V was clipped by 6 bases and J by 0 bases; unmatched bases: 7. Germline CDR1 is MDHEN and CDR2 is SYDVKM. There are 15 residues in the CDR3. The CDR3 loop is CASRNTGTVNTEAFF. The CDR3 DNA follows: TGTGCCAGCAGAAATACCGGGACAGTGAACACTGAAGCTTTCTTT.

Written as DNA, the CDR3 is TGTGCCAGCAGCTGGGACAGGGACCTAGGGACCCAGTACTTC. Protein: CASSWDRDLGTQYF. The chain uses TRBV6-6 and TRBJ2-5; TRBD1 agrees at 9 bases. From germline, CDR1 is MNHNY and CDR2 SVGAGI (reference sequence). Losses at the gene ends were 6 bases for V and 7 bases for J; bases not matched to a gene: 9. The CDR3 covers 14 residues.

This sequence joins TRBV4-3 and TRBJ1-6; D might be TRBD1 (6 bases). Germline loops: CDR1 LGHNA, CDR2 YSLEER. V was shortened by 1 base and J by 9 bases, with 16 bases between the two germline ends. This CDR3 comprises 16 residues. CDR3 region: CASSQGGGEDFSPLHF. In DNA, the CDR3 is TGCGCCAGCAGCCAAGGAGGGGGGGAGGATTTTTCACCCCTCCACTTT.